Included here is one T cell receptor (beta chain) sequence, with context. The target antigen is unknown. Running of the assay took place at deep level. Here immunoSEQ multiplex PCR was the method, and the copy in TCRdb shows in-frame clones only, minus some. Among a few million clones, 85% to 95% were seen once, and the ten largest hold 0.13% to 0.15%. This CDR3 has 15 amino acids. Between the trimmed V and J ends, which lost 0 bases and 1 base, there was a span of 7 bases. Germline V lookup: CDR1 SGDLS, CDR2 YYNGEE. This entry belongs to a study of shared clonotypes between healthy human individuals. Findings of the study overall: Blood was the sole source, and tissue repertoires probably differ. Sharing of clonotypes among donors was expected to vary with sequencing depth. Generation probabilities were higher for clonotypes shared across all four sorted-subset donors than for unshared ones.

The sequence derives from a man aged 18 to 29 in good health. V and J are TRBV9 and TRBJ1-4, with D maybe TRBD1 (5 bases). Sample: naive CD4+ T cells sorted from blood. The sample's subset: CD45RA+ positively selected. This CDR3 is CASSVGGQTNEKLFF. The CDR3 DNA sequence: TGTGCCAGCAGCGTAGGCGGACAAACTAATGAAAAACTGTTTTTT.